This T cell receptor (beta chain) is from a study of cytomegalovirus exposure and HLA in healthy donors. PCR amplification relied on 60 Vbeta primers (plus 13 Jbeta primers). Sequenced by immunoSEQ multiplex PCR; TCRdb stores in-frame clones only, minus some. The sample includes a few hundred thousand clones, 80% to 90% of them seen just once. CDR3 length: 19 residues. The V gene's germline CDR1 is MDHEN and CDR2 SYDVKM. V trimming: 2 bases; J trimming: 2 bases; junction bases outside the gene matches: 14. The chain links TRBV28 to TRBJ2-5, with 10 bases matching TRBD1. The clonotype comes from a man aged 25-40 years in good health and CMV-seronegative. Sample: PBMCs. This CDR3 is CASSLHGPSTGGGQETQYF. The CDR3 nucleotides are TGTGCCAGCAGTTTACATGGGCCCTCGACAGGGGGCGGGCAAGAGACCCAGTACTTC.